This T cell receptor beta chain was sequenced for a study of tumor T cells in aggressive B-cell lymphoma. V was shortened by 5 bases and J by 6 bases, with 14 bases between the two germline ends. The germline V gene has CDR1 MNHEY and CDR2 SMNVEV (reference sequence). This CDR3 spans 14 amino acids. The method was immunoSEQ multiplex PCR; TCRdb's version includes in-frame clones alone and lacks a portion of them. The sample contains a few thousand clones, 94% of which appear only once. This chain links TRBV27 with TRBJ1-5; D unclear. This TCR derives from an adult with diffuse large B cell lymphoma. The sample consisted of tumor tissue. CDR3 region: CASSATGYAQPQHF. The DNA of the CDR3 is TGTGCCAGCAGTGCAACGGGGTATGCTCAGCCCCAGCATTTT.